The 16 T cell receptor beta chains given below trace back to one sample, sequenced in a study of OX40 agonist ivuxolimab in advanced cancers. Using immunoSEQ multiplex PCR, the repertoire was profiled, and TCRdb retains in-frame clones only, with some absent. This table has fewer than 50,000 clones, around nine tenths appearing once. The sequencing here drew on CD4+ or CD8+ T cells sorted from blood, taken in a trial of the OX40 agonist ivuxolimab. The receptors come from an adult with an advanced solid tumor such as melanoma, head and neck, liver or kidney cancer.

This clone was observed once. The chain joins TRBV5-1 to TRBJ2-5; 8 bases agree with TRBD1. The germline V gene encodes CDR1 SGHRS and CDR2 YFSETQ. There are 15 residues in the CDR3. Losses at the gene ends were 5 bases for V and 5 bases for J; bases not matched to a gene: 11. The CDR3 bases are TGCGCCAGCAGACCCGACAGGGGTTATGGGGAGACCCAGTACTTC. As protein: CASRPDRGYGETQYF.

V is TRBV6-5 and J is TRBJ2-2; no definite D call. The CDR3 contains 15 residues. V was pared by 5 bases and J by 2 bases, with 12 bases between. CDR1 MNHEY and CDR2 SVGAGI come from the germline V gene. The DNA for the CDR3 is TGTGCCAGCAGTCCGGCAGCCTTTAACACCGGGGAGCTGTTTTTT. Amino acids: CASSPAAFNTGELFF.

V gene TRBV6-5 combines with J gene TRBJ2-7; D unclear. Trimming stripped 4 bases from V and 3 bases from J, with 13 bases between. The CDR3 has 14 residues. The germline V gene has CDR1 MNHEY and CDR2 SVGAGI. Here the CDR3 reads CASSSYDWNYEQYF. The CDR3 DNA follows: TGTGCCAGCAGTTCCTACGACTGGAACTACGAGCAGTACTTC.

CDR3 DNA: TGTGCCAGCAGCTCCACAGGGGCCCCACCAAACTATGGCTACACCTTC. Translation: CASSSTGAPPNYGYTF. The chain employs TRBV7-8 and TRBJ1-2; 7 bases match TRBD1. V lost 4 bases and J lost 2; bases outside the gene matches: 10. Germline CDR1 reads SGHVS; CDR2 reads FQNEAQ. The CDR3 runs to 16 residues.

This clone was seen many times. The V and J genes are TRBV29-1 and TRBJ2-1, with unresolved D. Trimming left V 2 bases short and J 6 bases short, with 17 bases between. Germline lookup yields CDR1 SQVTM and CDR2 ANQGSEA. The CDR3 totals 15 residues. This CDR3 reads CSVEPPVGQINEQFF. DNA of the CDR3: TGCAGCGTTGAACCGCCGGTGGGTCAAATCAATGAGCAGTTCTTC.

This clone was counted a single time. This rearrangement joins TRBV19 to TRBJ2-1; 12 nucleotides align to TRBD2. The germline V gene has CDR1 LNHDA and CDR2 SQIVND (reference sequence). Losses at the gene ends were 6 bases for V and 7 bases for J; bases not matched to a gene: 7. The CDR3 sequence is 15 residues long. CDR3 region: CASSPTSGRWNEQFF. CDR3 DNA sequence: TGTGCCAGTAGCCCAACTAGCGGGAGGTGGAATGAGCAGTTCTTC.

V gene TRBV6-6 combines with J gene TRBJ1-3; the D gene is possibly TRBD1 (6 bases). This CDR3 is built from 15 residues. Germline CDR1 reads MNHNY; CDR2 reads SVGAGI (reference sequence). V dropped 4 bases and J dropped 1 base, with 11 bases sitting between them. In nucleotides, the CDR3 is TGTGCCAGCAGTTTCGTACAGGGTTCTGGAAACACCATATATTTT. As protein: CASSFVQGSGNTIYF.

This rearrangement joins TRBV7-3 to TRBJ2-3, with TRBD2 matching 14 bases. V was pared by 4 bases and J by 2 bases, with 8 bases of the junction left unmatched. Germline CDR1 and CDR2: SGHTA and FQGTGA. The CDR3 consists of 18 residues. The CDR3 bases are TGTGCCAGCAGCTCCCTAGGGACTAGCGGGAGAGCCACAGATACGCAGTATTTT. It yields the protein CASSSLGTSGRATDTQYF.

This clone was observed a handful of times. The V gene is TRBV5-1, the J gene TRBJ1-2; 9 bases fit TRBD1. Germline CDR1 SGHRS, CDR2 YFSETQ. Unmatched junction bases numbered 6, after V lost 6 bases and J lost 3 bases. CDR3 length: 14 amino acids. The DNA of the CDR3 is TGCGCCAGCACCCCGACAGGGGGATACTATGGCTACACCTTC. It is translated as CASTPTGGYYGYTF.

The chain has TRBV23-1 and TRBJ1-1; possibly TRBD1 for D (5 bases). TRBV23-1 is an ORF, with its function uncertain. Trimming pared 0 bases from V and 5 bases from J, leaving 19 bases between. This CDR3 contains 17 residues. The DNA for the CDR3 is TGCGCCAGCAGTCAATCCCCGGGGAAAGGGGCTCGTACTGAAGCTTTCTTT. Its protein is CASSQSPGKGARTEAFF.

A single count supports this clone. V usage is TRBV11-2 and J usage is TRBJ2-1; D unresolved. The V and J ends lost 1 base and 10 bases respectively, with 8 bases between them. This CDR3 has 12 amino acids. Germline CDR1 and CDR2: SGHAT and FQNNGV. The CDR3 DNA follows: TGTGCCAGCAGCTTAGGTTTGGGGGAGCAGTTCTTC. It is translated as CASSLGLGEQFF.

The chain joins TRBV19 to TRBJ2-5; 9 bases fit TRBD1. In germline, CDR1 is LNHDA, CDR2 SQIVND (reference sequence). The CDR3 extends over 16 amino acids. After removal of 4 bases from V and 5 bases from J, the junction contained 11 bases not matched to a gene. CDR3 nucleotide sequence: TGTGCCAGTAGTACCGTCCCGGGACAGGGAACGGAGACCCAGTACTTC. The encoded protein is CASSTVPGQGTETQYF.

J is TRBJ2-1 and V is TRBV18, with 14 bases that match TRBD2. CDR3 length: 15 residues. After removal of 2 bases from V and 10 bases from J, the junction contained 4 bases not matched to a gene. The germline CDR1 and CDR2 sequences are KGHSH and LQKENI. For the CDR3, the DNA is TGTGCCAGCTCACCATTGGGACTAGCGGGAGACGAGCAGTTCTTC. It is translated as CASSPLGLAGDEQFF.

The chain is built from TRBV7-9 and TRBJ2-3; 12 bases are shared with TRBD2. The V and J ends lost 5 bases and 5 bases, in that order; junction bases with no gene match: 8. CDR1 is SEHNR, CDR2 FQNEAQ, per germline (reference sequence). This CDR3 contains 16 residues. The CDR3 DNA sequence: TGTGCCAGCAGCCCCTCCCGGACTAGCGGGGAAGATACGCAGTATTTT. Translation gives CASSPSRTSGEDTQYF.

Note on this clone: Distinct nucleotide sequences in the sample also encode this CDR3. The CDR3 loop is CASSIGRENTEAFF. The CDR3 DNA follows: TGTGCCAGTAGTATCGGTCGGGAGAACACTGAAGCTTTCTTT. J is TRBJ1-1 and V is TRBV19; D is unclear. The CDR3 is made up of 14 amino acids. V was trimmed by 3 bases and J by 1 base, leaving 9 bases between them. From germline, CDR1 is LNHDA and CDR2 SQIVND (reference sequence).

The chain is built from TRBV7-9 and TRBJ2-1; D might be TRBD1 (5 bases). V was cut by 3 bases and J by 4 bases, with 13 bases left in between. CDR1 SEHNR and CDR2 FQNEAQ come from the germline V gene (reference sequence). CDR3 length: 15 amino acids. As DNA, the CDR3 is TGTGCCAGCAGCTTTGGCACAGGTCAGTACAATGAGCAGTTCTTC. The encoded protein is CASSFGTGQYNEQFF. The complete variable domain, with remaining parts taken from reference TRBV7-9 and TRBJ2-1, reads DTGVSQNPRHKITKRGQNVTFRCDPISEHNRLYWYRQTLGQGPEFLTYFQNEAQLEKSRLLSDRFSAERPKGSFSTLEIQRTEQGDSAMYLCASSFGTGQYNEQFFGPGTRLTVL.